This T cell receptor (beta chain) was recovered during a study of post-analysis software for immune sequencing data. Findings and caveats of the study: Samples prepared in the same batch strongly co-clustered by F measure. Relative to controls, patients had a few TRBV segments at higher frequency, with TRBV5-6, TRBV5-1 and TRBV20-1 among these.

As concerns this clonotype: Its antigen is not identified.

Prepared TCR beta cDNA libraries contained unique molecular identifiers. Hundreds of thousands of cDNA molecules came from around 1 to 10 million T cells. TCRdb passed the PCR reads through MiXCR, listing each CDR3 protein once. The sample includes 650,000 to 850,000 distinct CDR3 sequences, roughly 50% of them seen just once. CDR3 length: 15 residues. V lost 6 bases and J lost 2, with 18 bases in between. Germline values: CDR1 SGHRS, CDR2 YFSETQ. V and J are TRBV5-1 and TRBJ2-7; D unresolved. Sequencing input: blood. The receptor was derived from a girl aged 10-17 years with multiple sclerosis. CDR3 amino acids: CASNLDGRPPYEQYF. The CDR3 region has the DNA TGCGCCAGCAATCTGGACGGCCGCCCACCCTACGAGCAGTACTTC. The full variable domain, its missing parts supplied by reference TRBV5-1 and TRBJ2-7, is KAGVTQTPRYLIKTRGQQVTLSCSPISGHRSVSWYQQTPGQGLQFLFEYFSETQRNKGNFPGRFSGRQFSNSRSEMNVSTLELGDSALYLCASNLDGRPPYEQYFGPGTRLTVT.